These T cell receptor beta chains were read from a single sample in a study of control samples from healthy donors and cancer patients. The assay was immunoSEQ multiplex PCR, and TCRdb's table has in-frame clones only and misses some. In the table there are 150,000 to 200,000 clones, roughly 91% of which are singletons. Material: blood. The receptors were gathered from a woman under 40 in good health. Each CDR3 is given with its conserved first and last residue. D genes are given only for firm matches.

v_gene,j_gene,d_gene,CDR3aa
TRBV6-4,TRBJ2-3,.,CASSAGDDTDTQYF
TRBV4-2,TRBJ2-3,TRBD2,CASSQELAGGRGTQYF
TRBV27,TRBJ1-6,.,CASSLPGLGNSPLHF
TRBV2,TRBJ2-5,.,CASSDLETQYF
TRBV21-1,TRBJ1-1,.,CASSKLGGGGTEAFF
TRBV28,TRBJ2-6,.,CASSSGFSGANVLTF
TRBV6-2/TRBV6-3,TRBJ2-1,.,CASSYNEQFF
TRBV18,TRBJ2-3,TRBD2,CASSATSGRATDTQYF
TRBV6-4,TRBJ1-5,.,CASSDRGGSQPQHF
TRBV21-1,TRBJ1-5,.,CASSKKRTAYSNQPQHF
TRBV29-1,TRBJ1-5,.,CSVETEDQPQHF
TRBV6-1,TRBJ2-3,.,CASSERGAGRTDTQYF
TRBV15,TRBJ1-5,.,CATSRGGSNQPQHF
TRBV11-2,TRBJ1-3,.,CASSSSSGNTIYF
TRBV12-3/TRBV12-4,TRBJ1-5,.,CASSLGNNQPQHF
TRBV27,TRBJ1-4,TRBD1,CASSSTGATNEKLFF
TRBV27,TRBJ1-2,.,CASSLIGSNYGYTF
TRBV11-3,TRBJ2-5,TRBD2,CASSPKREGRRETQYF